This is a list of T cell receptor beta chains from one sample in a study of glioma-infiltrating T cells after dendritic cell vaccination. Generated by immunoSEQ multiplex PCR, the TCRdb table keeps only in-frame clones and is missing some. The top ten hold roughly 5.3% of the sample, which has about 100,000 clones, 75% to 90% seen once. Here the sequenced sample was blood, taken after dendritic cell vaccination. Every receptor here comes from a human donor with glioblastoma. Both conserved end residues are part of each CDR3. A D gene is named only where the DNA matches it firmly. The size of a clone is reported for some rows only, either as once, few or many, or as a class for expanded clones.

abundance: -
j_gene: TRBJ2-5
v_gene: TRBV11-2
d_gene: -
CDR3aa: CASSLVSGQSQETQYF
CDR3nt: TGTGCCAGCAGCTTAGTGTCAGGGCAATCCCAAGAGACCCAGTACTTC

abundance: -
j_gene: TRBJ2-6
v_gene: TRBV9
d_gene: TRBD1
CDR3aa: CASSSADRVVPGANVLTF
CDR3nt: TGTGCCAGCAGCTCGGCGGACAGGGTAGTCCCTGGGGCCAACGTCCTGACTTTC

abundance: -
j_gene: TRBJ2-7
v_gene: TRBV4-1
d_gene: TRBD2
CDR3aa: CASSHTSGRPYEQYF
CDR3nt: TGCGCCAGCAGCCACACTAGCGGGAGGCCATACGAGCAGTACTTC

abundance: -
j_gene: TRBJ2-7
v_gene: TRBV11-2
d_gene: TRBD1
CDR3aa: CASSLQTGFSYEQYF
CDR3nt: TGTGCCAGCAGCTTACAGACAGGGTTCTCCTACGAGCAGTACTTC

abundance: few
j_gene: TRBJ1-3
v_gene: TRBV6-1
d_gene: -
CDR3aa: CASGNSGNTIYF
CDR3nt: TGTGCCAGCGGAAACTCAGGGAACACCATATATTTT

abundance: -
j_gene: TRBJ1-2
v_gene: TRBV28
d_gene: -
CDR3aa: CASSLDTLTGHWGGYTF
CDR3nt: TGTGCCAGCAGTTTAGACACCCTGACAGGCCACTGGGGTGGCTACACCTTC

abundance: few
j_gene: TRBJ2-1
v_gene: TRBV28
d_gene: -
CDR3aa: CASNGGLVYNEQFF
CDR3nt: TGTGCCAGCAACGGGGGTCTAGTCTACAATGAGCAGTTCTTC

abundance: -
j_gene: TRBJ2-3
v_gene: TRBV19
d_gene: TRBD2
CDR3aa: CASGGGTGTDTQYF
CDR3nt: TGTGCCAGTGGGGGAGGGACTGGCACAGATACGCAGTATTTT

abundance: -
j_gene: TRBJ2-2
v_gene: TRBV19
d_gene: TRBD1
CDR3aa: CASINRGGSTGELFF
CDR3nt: TGTGCCAGTATCAATCGAGGGGGCTCCACCGGGGAGCTGTTTTTT

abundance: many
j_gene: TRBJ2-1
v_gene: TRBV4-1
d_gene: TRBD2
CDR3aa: CASSQTGTSYEQFF
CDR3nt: TGCGCCAGCAGCCAGACCGGGACTAGCTATGAGCAGTTCTTC

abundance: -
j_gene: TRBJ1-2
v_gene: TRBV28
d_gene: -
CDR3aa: CASSLSAWGLGNGYTF
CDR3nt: TGTGCCAGCAGTTTATCTGCTTGGGGCTTGGGGAATGGCTACACCTTC

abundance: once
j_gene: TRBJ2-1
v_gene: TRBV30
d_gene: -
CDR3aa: CAWSPPAGLPNEQFF
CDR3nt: TGTGCCTGGAGTCCCCCCGCTGGACTACCTAATGAGCAGTTCTTC

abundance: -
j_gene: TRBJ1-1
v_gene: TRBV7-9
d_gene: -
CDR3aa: CASSLGQVGMNTEAFF
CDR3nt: TGTGCCAGCAGCTTAGGACAGGTAGGCATGAACACTGAAGCTTTCTTT

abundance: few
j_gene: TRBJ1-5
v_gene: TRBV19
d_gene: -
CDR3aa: CASSISQTYNQPQHF
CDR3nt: TGTGCCAGTAGTATCTCCCAGACTTACAATCAGCCCCAGCATTTT

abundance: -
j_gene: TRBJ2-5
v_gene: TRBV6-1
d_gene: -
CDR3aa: CASTPQGGGRETQYF
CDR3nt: TGTGCCAGCACCCCTCAAGGAGGGGGCAGGGAGACCCAGTACTTC

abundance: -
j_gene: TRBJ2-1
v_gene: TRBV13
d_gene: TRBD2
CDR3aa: CASSFGLAGGGNEQFF
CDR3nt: TGTGCCAGCAGCTTCGGACTAGCGGGAGGGGGGAATGAGCAGTTCTTC

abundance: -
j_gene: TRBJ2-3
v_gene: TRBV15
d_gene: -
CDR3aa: CATSRGLALVTDTQYF
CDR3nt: TGTGCCACCAGCAGAGGGCTAGCGTTGGTCACAGATACGCAGTATTTT

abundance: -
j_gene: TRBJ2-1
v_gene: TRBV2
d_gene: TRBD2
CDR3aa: CASIDPGTSYNEQFF
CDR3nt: TGTGCCAGCATCGACCCCGGGACTAGTTACAATGAGCAGTTCTTC

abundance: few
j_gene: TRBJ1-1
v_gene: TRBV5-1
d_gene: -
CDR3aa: CASSFGGRRNTEAFF
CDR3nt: TGCGCCAGCAGCTTCGGGGGGCGGCGGAACACTGAAGCTTTCTTT

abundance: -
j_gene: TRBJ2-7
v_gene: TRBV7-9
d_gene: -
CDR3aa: CASSPGGTILYEQYF
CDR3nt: TGTGCCAGCAGCCCAGGGGGGACAATCCTCTACGAGCAGTACTTC

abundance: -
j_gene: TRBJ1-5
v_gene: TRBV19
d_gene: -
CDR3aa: CASSSYGQPQHF
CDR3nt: TGTGCCAGTAGCTCTTACGGTCAGCCCCAGCATTTT

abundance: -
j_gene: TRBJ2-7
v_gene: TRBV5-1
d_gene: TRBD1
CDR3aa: CASSLVGQGAEQYF
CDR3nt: TGCGCCAGCAGCTTGGTAGGTCAGGGGGCCGAGCAGTACTTC

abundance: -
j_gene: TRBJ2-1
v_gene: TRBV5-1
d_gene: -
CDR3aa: CASSWDLSSYNEQFF
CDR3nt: TGCGCCAGCAGCTGGGACTTGAGCTCCTACAATGAGCAGTTCTTC

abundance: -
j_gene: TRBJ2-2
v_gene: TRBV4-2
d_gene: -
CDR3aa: CASSQAGDNTGELFF
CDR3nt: TGTGCCAGCAGCCAAGCGGGAGATAACACCGGGGAGCTGTTTTTT

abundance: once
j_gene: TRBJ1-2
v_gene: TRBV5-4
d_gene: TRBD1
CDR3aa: CASSGQGQYGYTF
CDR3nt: TGTGCCAGCAGCGGCCAGGGACAGTATGGCTACACCTTC

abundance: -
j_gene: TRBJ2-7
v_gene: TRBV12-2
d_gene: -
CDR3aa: CASRGRTSDDYEQYF
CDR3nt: TGTGCAAGTCGCGGACGGACTAGCGATGACTACGAGCAGTACTTC

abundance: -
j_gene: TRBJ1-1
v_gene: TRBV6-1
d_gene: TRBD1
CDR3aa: CASSEVGRGQTEAFF
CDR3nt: TGTGCCAGCAGTGAAGTAGGCAGGGGGCAGACTGAAGCTTTCTTT

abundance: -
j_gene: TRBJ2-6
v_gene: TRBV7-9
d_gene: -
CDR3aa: CASSARDTGANVLTF
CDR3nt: TGTGCCAGCAGCGCCCGGGACACTGGGGCCAACGTCCTGACTTTC

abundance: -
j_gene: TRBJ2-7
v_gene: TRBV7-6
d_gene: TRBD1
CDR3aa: CASSLGQGAYEQYF
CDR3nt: TGTGCCAGCAGCTTAGGACAGGGTGCCTACGAGCAGTACTTC

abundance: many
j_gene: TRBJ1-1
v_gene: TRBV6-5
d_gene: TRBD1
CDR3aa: CASSQIGDRRTEAFF
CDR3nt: TGTGCCAGCAGCCAGATTGGGGACAGGCGGACTGAAGCTTTCTTT

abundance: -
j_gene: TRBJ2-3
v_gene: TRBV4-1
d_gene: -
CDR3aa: CASSLRSLVPSDTQYF
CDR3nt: TGCGCCAGCAGCCTACGATCACTAGTTCCCTCGGATACGCAGTATTTT

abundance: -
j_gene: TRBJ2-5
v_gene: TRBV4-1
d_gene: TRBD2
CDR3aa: CASSPTPAGVRKTQYF
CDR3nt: TGCGCCAGCAGCCCCACCCCAGCGGGAGTTAGGAAGACCCAGTACTTC

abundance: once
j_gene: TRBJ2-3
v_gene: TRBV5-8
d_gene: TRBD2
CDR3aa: CASSLGTSGADTQYF
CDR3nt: TGTGCCAGCAGCTTGGGAACTAGCGGGGCAGATACGCAGTATTTT

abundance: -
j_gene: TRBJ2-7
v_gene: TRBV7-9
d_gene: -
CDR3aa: CASSGGGGGVYEQYF
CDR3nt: TGTGCCAGCTCCGGGGGGGGAGGGGGCGTCTACGAGCAGTACTTC

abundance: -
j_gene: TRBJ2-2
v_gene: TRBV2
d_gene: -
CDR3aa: CASREQGPGELFF
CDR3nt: TGTGCCAGCAGGGAACAGGGCCCCGGGGAGCTGTTTTTT

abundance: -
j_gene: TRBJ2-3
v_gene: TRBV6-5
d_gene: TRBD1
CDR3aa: CASSYLGAGGRDTQYF
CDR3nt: TGTGCCAGCAGTTACCTCGGGGCAGGGGGCAGAGATACGCAGTATTTT

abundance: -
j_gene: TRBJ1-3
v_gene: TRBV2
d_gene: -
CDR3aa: CASRGDNGNTIYF
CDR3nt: TGTGCCAGCAGGGGGGACAATGGAAACACCATATATTTT

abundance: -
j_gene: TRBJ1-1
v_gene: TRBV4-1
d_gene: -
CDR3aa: CASSQDWGGHTEAFF
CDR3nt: TGCGCCAGCAGCCAAGATTGGGGAGGACACACTGAAGCTTTCTTT

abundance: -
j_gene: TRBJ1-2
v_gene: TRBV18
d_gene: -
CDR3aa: CASSPSGYYGYTF
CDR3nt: TGTGCCAGCTCACCGTCAGGCTACTATGGCTACACCTTC

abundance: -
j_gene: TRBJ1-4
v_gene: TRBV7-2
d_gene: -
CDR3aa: CASSLQGWPEKLFF
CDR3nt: TGTGCCAGCAGCTTACAGGGGTGGCCAGAAAAACTGTTTTTT

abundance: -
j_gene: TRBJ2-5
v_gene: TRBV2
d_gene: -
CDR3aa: CASARSSRTRQETQYF
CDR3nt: TGTGCCAGCGCCAGGTCCAGCAGGACACGTCAAGAGACCCAGTACTTC

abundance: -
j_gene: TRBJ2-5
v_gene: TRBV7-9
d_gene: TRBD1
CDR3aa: CASSQNAGGGETQYF
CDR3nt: TGTGCCAGCAGTCAAAATGCAGGGGGCGGGGAGACCCAGTACTTC

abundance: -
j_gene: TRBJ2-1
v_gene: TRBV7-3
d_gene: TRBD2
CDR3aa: CASSLRAGGISYNEQFF
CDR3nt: TGTGCCAGCAGCTTACGCGCGGGAGGAATTTCCTACAATGAGCAGTTCTTC

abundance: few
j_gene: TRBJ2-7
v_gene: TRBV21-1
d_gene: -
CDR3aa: CASSLFIGSAATYEQYF
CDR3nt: TGTGCCAGCAGCTTATTTATTGGGAGTGCCGCTACCTACGAGCAGTACTTC

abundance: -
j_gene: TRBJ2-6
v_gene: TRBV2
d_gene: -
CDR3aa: CASSEGAWANVLTF
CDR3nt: TGTGCCAGCAGTGAAGGGGCGTGGGCCAACGTCCTGACTTTC

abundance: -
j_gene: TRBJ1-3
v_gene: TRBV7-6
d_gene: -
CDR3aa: CASSLVVYGKGNTIYF
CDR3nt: TGTGCCAGCAGCTTAGTGGTGTACGGGAAAGGAAACACCATATATTTT

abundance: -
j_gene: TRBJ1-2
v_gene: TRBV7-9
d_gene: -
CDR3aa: CASSLEETVYGYTF
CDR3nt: TGTGCCAGCAGCTTAGAGGAGACCGTCTATGGCTACACCTTC

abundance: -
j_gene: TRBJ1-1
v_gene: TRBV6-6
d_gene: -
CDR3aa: CASSTGLQGWRTEAFF
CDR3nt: TGTGCCAGCAGTACGGGGCTACAGGGTTGGAGGACTGAAGCTTTCTTT

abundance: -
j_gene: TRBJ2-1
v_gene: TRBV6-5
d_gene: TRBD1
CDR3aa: CASSTRDRYNEQFF
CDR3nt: TGTGCCAGCAGTACGCGGGACAGGTATAATGAGCAGTTCTTC

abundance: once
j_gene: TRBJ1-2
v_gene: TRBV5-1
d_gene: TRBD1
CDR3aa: CASSYQYDRVNDYGYTF
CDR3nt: TGCGCCAGCAGCTATCAATACGACAGGGTTAATGACTATGGCTACACCTTC

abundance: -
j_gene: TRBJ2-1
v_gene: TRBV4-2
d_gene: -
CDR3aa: CASSQVFAGPSNEQFF
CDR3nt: TGTGCCAGCAGCCAAGTGTTTGCGGGCCCCTCCAATGAGCAGTTCTTC

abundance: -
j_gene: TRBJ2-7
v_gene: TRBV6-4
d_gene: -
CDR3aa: CASSDSNAAGPISAYEQYF
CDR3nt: TGTGCCAGCAGTGACTCGAACGCGGCGGGCCCCATATCGGCCTACGAGCAGTACTTC

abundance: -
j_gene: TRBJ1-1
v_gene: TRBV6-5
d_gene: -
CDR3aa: CASSYSSRNTEAFF
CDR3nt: TGTGCCAGCAGTTACTCGTCCAGGAACACTGAAGCTTTCTTT

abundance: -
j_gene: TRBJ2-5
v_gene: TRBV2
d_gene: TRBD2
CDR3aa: CASTREGLSVETQYF
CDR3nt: TGTGCCAGCACCCGGGAGGGCCTCTCTGTAGAGACCCAGTACTTC

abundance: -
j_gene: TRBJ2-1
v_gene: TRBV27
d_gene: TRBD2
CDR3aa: CASSSGLAGGGYEQFF
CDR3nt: TGTGCCAGCAGTTCTGGACTAGCGGGAGGGGGTTATGAGCAGTTCTTC

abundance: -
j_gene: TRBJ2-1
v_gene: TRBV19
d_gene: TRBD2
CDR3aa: CASSIGSLAGGFNEQFF
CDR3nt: TGTGCCAGTAGTATCGGCTCCCTAGCGGGAGGATTCAATGAGCAGTTCTTC

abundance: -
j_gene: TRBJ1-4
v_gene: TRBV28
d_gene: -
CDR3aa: CASSQRLPTNEKLFF
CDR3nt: TGTGCCAGCAGTCAACGACTGCCCACTAATGAAAAACTGTTTTTT

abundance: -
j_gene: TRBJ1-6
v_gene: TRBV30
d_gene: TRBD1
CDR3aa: CAWSPKDRWTPLHF
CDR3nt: TGTGCCTGGAGTCCTAAGGACAGGTGGACACCCCTCCACTTT

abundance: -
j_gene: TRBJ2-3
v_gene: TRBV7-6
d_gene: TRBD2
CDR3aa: CASSYRGRDADTQYF
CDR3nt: TGTGCCAGCAGCTACCGCGGGAGGGACGCAGATACGCAGTATTTT

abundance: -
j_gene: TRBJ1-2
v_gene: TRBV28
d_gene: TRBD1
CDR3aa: CASGARGQIF
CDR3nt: TGTGCCAGCGGCGCTCGGGGACAGATCTTC